This passage covers 11 T cell receptor beta chains from one sample sequenced in a study of T cell responses to AZD1222 COVID-19 vaccine. Generated by immunoSEQ multiplex PCR, the TCRdb table keeps only in-frame clones and is missing some. Of some 130,000 clones listed, 70% to 90% are singletons. Source: peripheral blood, taken on day 0 of AZD1222 vaccination. The source is an adult in good health.

The CDR3 loop reads CASRGEGPQHF. The CDR3 nucleotides are TGTGCCAGCAGGGGGGAGGGGCCCCAGCATTTT. The genes are TRBV7-2 and TRBJ1-5; possible D gene TRBD1, 5 bases. The ends were cut back, 6 bases at V and 9 bases at J, with 9 bases in the middle. Germline V gives CDR1 SGHTA, CDR2 FQGNSA. There are 11 residues in the CDR3.

In regard to this clone: Within the sample, other DNA sequences also encode this same CDR3. The chain combines TRBV7-8 with TRBJ1-2; D call uncertain. The V gene lost 3 bases and the J gene lost 3 bases, with 5 bases spanning the gap. CDR1 is SGHVS, CDR2 FQNEAQ, per germline. The length of the CDR3 is 12 residues. CDR3 loop: CASSFGHYGYTF. The CDR3 nucleotides are TGTGCCAGCAGCTTCGGCCACTATGGCTACACCTTC.

This clone was seen just once. The rearrangement uses TRBV3-1 (or the pseudogene TRBV3-2) and TRBJ1-6; 7 nucleotides match TRBD1. The CDR3 is 16 residues long. V dropped 3 bases and J dropped 5; count of bases not matched to a gene: 7. Germline CDR1 reads LGHDT; CDR2 reads YNNKEL (reference sequence). CDR3 nucleotides: TGTGCCAGCAGCCAGCAGAGGGACAGCAATAATTCACCCCTCCACTTT. Its protein product is CASSQQRDSNNSPLHF.

The CDR3 loop reads CASSLSPATPGRYTF. CDR3 coding DNA: TGTGCCAGCAGCTTAAGCCCGGCGACCCCGGGTCGCTACACCTTC. The chain couples TRBV27 to TRBJ1-2; D call uncertain. In germline, CDR1 is MNHEY, CDR2 SMNVEV (reference sequence). V was cut by 6 bases and J by 9 bases, with 23 bases left in between. The CDR3 runs 15 residues.

The chain recombines TRBV19 with TRBJ1-2; the D gene is possibly TRBD1 (6 bases). The V end lost 5 bases, the J end lost 8 bases, and 24 bases lay between the germline ends. The CDR3 length is 16 residues. Germline CDR1 and CDR2: LNHDA and SQIVND (reference sequence). Here the CDR3 DNA reads TGTGCCAGTAGTCCCTCACAACAGGGATATTCCGAGGGCTACACCTTC. Protein: CASSPSQQGYSEGYTF.

The chain is built from TRBV9 and TRBJ2-3; D is ambiguous. Germline V gives CDR1 SGDLS, CDR2 YYNGEE. Trimming stripped 3 bases from V and 3 bases from J, with 11 bases between. CDR3 size: 14 residues. The CDR3 sequence: CASSEQLATDTQYF. CDR3 bases: TGTGCCAGCAGCGAGCAGTTGGCAACAGATACGCAGTATTTT.

This chain uses TRBV10-3 with TRBJ2-5; the D gene is possibly TRBD1 (5 bases). The CDR3 totals 12 residues. Looked up from germline, CDR1 is ENHRY and CDR2 is SYGVKD. Trimming pared 5 bases from V and 1 base from J, leaving 5 bases between. In DNA, the CDR3 is TGTGCCATCAGTCAGGGCCAAGAGACCCAGTACTTC. Residues: CAISQGQETQYF.

The genes are TRBV5-6 and TRBJ2-3; 13 bases fit TRBD2. Germline CDR1 reads SGHDT; CDR2 reads YYEEEE. The length of the CDR3 is 17 residues. V trimming: 0 bases; J trimming: 3 bases; junction bases outside the gene matches: 4. The CDR3 DNA sequence: TGTGCCAGCAGCTTGGGACTAGCGGGGGGAGGGACAGATACGCAGTATTTT. This codes for CASSLGLAGGGTDTQYF.

The rearrangement joins TRBV18 to TRBJ1-1; possible D gene TRBD1, 5 bases. The ends were cut back, 1 base at V and 5 bases at J, with 11 bases in the middle. The germline CDR1 and CDR2 sequences are KGHSH and LQKENI. This CDR3 is built from 14 residues. CDR3 residues: CASSPQGLITEAFF. In nucleotides, the CDR3 is TGTGCCAGCTCACCACAGGGACTGATAACTGAAGCTTTCTTT.

Turning to this clone: At one end the junction does not follow the germline gene, possibly because of a read error. The genes are TRBV7-7 and TRBJ2-5, with 9 bases identical to TRBD2. Looked up from germline, CDR1 is SSHAT and CDR2 is FNYEAQ (reference sequence). The CDR3 is made up of 16 amino acids. In nucleotides, the CDR3 is TGTGCTAGCAGCCCTAAAGCGGGGGGCCCCCCAGAGACCCAGTACTTC. This gives the protein CASSPKAGGPPETQYF.

The chain is built from TRBV28 and TRBJ1-2; 7 positions agree with TRBD1. V shed 6 bases and J 3 bases; nucleotides not matched to a gene: 7. The CDR3 has 14 amino acids. Germline V gene lookup returns CDR1 MDHEN and CDR2 SYDVKM. The CDR3 nucleotides read TGTGCCAGCAGCATCAGACAGGGACACTATGGCTACACCTTC. Encoded protein: CASSIRQGHYGYTF.